This TCR beta chain was recorded in a study of long-term antiretroviral therapy in people with HIV (dated by TCRdb to 2022 to 2024). About the full investigation: The earliest samples were collected approximately a decade before the 2015 WHO recommendation for immediate ART, a period when ART was typically delayed until CD4 counts fell. This retrospective serial study examined whether starting ART and sustained HIV suppression were associated with changes in the composition and diversity of the TRB repertoire in peripheral blood. The cohort contributed fewer than 200 cryopreserved PBMC samples from about 31 adults with confirmed HIV infection, collected serially over a mean of roughly 6 years (range 1-12). Among the 30 or so participants with HIV, ten to twelve were female. No cross-contamination during QIAcube processing was seen in test extractions of a monoclonal T-cell line run alongside about 33 polyclonal samples.

Compared with germline, V lacks 4 bases and J lacks 1 base; bases without a gene match: 1. From the cysteine through the phenylalanine, the CDR3 covers 13 amino acids. Here the CDR3 DNA is all that survives: 39 bases in frame from base 1. The germline V gene specifies SQVTM as CDR1 and ANQGSEA as CDR2. Regarding this clone: The antigen this receptor binds is unknown. The input lacks base qualities; no much larger clone sits a single base away.

Sequencing of the TRB variable region was done with the immunoSEQ hsTCRB v3.0 assay at survey level resolution. A depth of 40,000-50,000 T-cell genomes per sample was targeted for TRB sequencing. TRB libraries were pooled and sequenced on an Illumina MiSeq using a v3 150-cycle kit. Regarding the original processing steps: Analysis of repertoires was carried out in R inside a reproducible Nextflow workflow spanning QC, data transformation and analysis. LymphoSeq2, an R package for exploring AIRR-Seq data, was used to implement custom analyses. After excluding a few samples that yielded fewer than 5000 total TRB sequences, fewer than 200 HIV repertoires remained for analysis. Of the 180 to 200 retained HIV repertoires, 55 to 60 were collected before and around 130 after ART initiation. Repertoires were downsampled to 5000 TRB nucleotide sequences, and summary statistics were averaged over 100 downsampling iterations. TRB sequences were retained for analysis only if CDR3 regions of at least seven amino acids were present. A Shannon entropy-derived clonality score and the Gini coefficient were used to measure diversity. In the repertoire networks, any two of the top 5000 CDR3 amino acid sequences were connected whenever the two sequences differed by an edit distance of one. For TRB CDR3 amino acid sequences, GLIPH2 was used to predict antigen specificity groups and MHC restriction. CDR3 amino acid sequences were matched against VDJdb and McPAS-TCR to flag known CMV, EBV, HIV or tissue antigen associations. Pre-ART, post-ART and control groups were compared with Wilcoxon signed-rank tests and Holm-Bonferroni correction. TCRdb re-hosts the immuneACCESS table, in-frame sequences only. Its copies lack some clones; in the studies checked, an unresolved V gene accounts for under half of them, and the cause for the rest is not known. That table gives V, J and clone size, and the DNA gave D and trimming. The sample records 44,000 or so clones, around 96% of which are singletons. The biggest ten clones account for around 3% of the sample.

What the work shows at the level of the full study, not this receptor alone: The repertoire was dominated across all time points by expanded TRB clones identified before ART initiation, although this dominance was seen to fluctuate and to decrease in many PLHIV after ART. Because pre-ART samples had limited cell numbers, unsorted PBMC were profiled rather than sorted CD4+ and CD8+ T cells. Since PBMC availability was limited, sequencing covered only the TCR beta chain, with no alpha chain pairing. A significant increase in TRB diversity was found to be associated with ART initiation, although TRB diversity was observed to remain significantly below that of transplant donor controls even after long-term ART. Compared with controls, HIV repertoires had narrower CDR3 length ranges, and the network structure pointed to an antigen-experienced repertoire that shifted only slightly toward naive after ART. Inferences about post-ART repertoire changes are limited because no data were available on ART adherence, viral resistance or therapy changes. The samples were dated from about 2004 to 2017, and the ART regimens that were used may be less effective than current ART regimens.

Participants were included only if at least one PBMC sample before ART initiation and at least two post-ART samples were available. Treatment was received in the United States of America by all participants with HIV. Before DNA extraction, cryopreserved samples containing about 1-11 million PBMC were thawed and washed. At the time of the earliest PBMC sample, participants with HIV were aged between about 20 and 60 years. PBMC samples were contributed by each participant from 1-4 timepoints before ART initiation and 2-8 timepoints after ART initiation, with a median of 7 samples. Serial HIV viral load, CD4+ T-cell count, ART history and demographic data were obtained for every participant. A Qiagen kit on a QIAcube was used to extract genomic DNA from unsorted PBMC, with samples processed in batches of 12.

The TCR comes from a woman aged 50 to 65 with HIV. Here the sequenced sample was unsorted PBMCs, taken 3.7 years after starting antiretroviral therapy. The chain is made from TRBV29-1 and TRBJ2-1; 7 nucleotides in the junction match TRBD2. The encoded CDR3 is CSVARGSYNEQFF. The sequence in DNA is TGCAGCGTTGCGCGGGGGTCCTACAATGAGCAGTTCTTC.